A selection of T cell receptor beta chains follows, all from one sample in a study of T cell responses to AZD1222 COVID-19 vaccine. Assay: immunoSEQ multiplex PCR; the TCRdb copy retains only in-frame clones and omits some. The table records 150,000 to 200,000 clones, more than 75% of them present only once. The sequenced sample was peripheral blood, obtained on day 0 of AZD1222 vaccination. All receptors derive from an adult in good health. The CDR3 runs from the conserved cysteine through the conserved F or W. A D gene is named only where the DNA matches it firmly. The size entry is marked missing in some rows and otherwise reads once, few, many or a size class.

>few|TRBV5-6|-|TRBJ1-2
TGTGCCAGCAGCTTGGGGGGGTTCCCCTCTTTTACTAACTATGGCTACACCTTC
CASSLGGFPSFTNYGYTF
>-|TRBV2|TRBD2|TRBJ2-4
TGTGCCAGCAGTGACCTAGCGGGAAAAAACATTCAGTACTTC
CASSDLAGKNIQYF
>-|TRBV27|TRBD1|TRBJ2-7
TGTGCCAGCAGTTTATTACGACAGGGCCACGAGCAGTACTTC
CASSLLRQGHEQYF
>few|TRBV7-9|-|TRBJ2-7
TGTGCCAGCAGCTTATTAGGGGATCAGTTCTACGAGCAGTACTTC
CASSLLGDQFYEQYF
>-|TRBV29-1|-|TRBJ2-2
TGCAGCGTCCGACAGGGAGGGGACACCGGGGAGCTGTTTTTT
CSVRQGGDTGELFF
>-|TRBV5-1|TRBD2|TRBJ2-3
TGCGCCAGCAGACACGCGGGGGGGCCTTTTTCAGATACGCAGTATTTT
CASRHAGGPFSDTQYF
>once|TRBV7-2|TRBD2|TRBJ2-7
TGTGCCAGCAGCTTAGCAGGCGGGGGGGTCTACGAGCAGTACTTC
CASSLAGGGVYEQYF
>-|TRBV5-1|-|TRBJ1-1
TGCGCCAGCAGCTTGGAGGCAGGGTGGAACACTGAAGCTTTCTTT
CASSLEAGWNTEAFF
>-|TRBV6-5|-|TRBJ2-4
TGTGCCAGCAGGGGATTAGCCAAAAACATTCAGTACTTC
CASRGLAKNIQYF
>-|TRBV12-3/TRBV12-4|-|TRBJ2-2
TGTGCCAGCAGCAGGGGTGGCACCGGGGAGCTGTTTTTT
CASSRGGTGELFF
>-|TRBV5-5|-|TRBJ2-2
TGTGCCAGCAGCTTGCGGGAGTCGAACACCGGGGAGCTGTTTTTT
CASSLRESNTGELFF
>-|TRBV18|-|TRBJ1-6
TGTGCCAGCTCACCGAAGGGGGGGCATTCACCCCTCCACTTT
CASSPKGGHSPLHF
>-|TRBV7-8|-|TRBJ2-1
TGTGCCAGCGCCCCACCGGGGGGCCAGATGGGCAATGAGCAGTTCTTC
CASAPPGGQMGNEQFF
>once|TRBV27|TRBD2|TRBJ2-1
TGTGCCAGCAGCCCCGGGTGGGGAGGGGCCAATGAGCAGTTCTTC
CASSPGWGGANEQFF
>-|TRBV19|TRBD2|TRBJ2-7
TGTGCCAGTAGTGAGACTAGCGGGAGTACTCACGAGCAGTACTTC
CASSETSGSTHEQYF
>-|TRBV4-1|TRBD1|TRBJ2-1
TGCGCCAGCAGCCAATCCGGGACAGCTCCCGCCTTCGAGCAGTTCTTC
CASSQSGTAPAFEQFF
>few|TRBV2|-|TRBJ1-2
TGTGCCAGCAGTGAATGGGCAGATATCACCAGCTATGGCTACACCTTC
CASSEWADITSYGYTF
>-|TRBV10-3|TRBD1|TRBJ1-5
TGTGCCATCAGTGAGTCGGGGACAGGGCGAGGTCAGCCCCAGCATTTT
CAISESGTGRGQPQHF
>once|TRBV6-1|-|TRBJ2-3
TGTGCCAGCAGTGAATTTGGCTCGCGCACAGATACGCAGTATTTT
CASSEFGSRTDTQYF
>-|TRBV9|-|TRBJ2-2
TGTGCCAGCAGCTCCACAGGGATCCCCGGGGAGCTGTTTTTT
CASSSTGIPGELFF
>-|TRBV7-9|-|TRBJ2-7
TGTGCCAGCGGACCTAACTTGGACCGATTCTCCTACGAGCAGTACTTC
CASGPNLDRFSYEQYF
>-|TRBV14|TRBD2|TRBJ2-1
TGTGCCAGCAGCGATCGGCGAGTCCTAGCGGGCCGGTACAATGAGCAGTTCTTC
CASSDRRVLAGRYNEQFF
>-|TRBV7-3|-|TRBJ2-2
TGTGCCAGCAATATGGGTCGGGGTGGATCCGGGGAGCTGTTTTTT
CASNMGRGGSGELFF
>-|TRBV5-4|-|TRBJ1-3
TGTGCCAGCAGCTTGGCCTCGGATCTCTCTGGAAACACCATATATTTT
CASSLASDLSGNTIYF
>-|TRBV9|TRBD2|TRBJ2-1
TGTGCCAGCAGCGGGTCTAGCGGGCGACTTGGATCCTACAATGAGCAGTTCTTC
CASSGSSGRLGSYNEQFF
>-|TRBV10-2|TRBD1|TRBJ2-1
TGCGCCAGCAGAGATACTCGAGGACAGGGGTCAAACAATGAGCAGTTCTTC
CASRDTRGQGSNNEQFF
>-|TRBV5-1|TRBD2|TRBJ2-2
TGCGCCAGCAGCATGGGACTAGCGGGAGAAATCGGGGAGCTGTTTTTT
CASSMGLAGEIGELFF
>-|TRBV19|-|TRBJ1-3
TGTGCCAGTAGATCGGCTGGAAACACCATATATTTT
CASRSAGNTIYF
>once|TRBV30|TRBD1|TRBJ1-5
TGTGCCTGGAGTTTTTCAGGGGGGGTCGGCAATCAGCCCCAGCATTTT
CAWSFSGGVGNQPQHF
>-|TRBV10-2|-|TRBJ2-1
TGCGCCAGCAGAGAAATGATTCTGACCGAAGGTGAGCAGTTCTTC
CASREMILTEGEQFF
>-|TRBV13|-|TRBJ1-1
TGTGCCAGCAGCCTACAAAACACTGAAGCTTTCTTT
CASSLQNTEAFF
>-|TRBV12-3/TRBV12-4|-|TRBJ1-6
TGTGCCAGCACCCTTAATAATTCACCCCTCCACTTT
CASTLNNSPLHF
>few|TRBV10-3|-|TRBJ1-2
TGTGCCATCATGGGACGGGACTATGGCTACACCTTC
CAIMGRDYGYTF
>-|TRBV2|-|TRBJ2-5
TGTGCCAGCAAGGGGGGGCAGCAAGAGACCCAGTACTTC
CASKGGQQETQYF
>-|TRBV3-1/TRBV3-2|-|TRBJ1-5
TGTGCCAGCAGCCCACCTGGGGGGTCGCCCCAGCATTTT
CASSPPGGSPQHF
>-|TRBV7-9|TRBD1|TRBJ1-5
TGTGCCAGCAGCTTAGAATTCGGGACAGGGCGTAGCAATCAGCCCCAGCATTTT
CASSLEFGTGRSNQPQHF
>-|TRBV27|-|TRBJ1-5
TGTGCCAGCAGTGTCTCTAGCAATCAGCCCCAGCATTTT
CASSVSSNQPQHF